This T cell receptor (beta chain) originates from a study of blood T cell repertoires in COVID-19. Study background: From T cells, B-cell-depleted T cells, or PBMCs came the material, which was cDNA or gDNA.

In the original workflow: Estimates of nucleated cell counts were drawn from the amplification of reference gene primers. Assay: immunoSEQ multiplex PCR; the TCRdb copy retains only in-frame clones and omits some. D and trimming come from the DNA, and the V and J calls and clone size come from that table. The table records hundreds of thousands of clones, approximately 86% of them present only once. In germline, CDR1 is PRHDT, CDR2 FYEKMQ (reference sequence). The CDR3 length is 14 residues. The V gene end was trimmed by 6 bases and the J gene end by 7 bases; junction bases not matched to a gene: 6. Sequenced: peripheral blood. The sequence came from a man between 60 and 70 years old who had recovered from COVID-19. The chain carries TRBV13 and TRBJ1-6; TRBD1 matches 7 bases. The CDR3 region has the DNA TGTGCCAGCAGAACGACAGGGAGAAATTCACCCCTCCACTTT. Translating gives CASRTTGRNSPLHF.